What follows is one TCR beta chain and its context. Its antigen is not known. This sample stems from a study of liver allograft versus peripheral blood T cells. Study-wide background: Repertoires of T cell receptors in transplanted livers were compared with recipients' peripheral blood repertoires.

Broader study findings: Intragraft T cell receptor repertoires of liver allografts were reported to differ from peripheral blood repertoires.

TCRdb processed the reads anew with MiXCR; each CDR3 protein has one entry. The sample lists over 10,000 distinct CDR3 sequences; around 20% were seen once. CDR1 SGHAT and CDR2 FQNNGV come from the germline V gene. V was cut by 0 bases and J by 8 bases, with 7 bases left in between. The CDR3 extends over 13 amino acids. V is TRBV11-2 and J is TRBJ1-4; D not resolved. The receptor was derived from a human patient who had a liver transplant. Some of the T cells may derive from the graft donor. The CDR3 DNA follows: TGTGCCAGCAGCTTAGACGTGAACGAAAAACTGTTTTTT. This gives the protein CASSLDVNEKLFF.